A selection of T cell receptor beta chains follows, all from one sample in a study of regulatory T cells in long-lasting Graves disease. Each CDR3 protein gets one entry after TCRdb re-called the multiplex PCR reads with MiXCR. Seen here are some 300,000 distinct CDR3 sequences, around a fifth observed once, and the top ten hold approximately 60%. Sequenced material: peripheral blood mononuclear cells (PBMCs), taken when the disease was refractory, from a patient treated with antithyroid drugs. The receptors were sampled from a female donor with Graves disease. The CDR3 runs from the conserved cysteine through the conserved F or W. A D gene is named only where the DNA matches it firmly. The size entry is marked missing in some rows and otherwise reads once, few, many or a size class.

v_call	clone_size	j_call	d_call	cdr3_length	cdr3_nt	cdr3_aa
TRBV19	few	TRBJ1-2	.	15	TGTGCCAGTAGTCCACCATTGGGGGTGAGCTATGGCTACACCTTC	CASSPPLGVSYGYTF
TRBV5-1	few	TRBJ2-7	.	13	TGCGCCAGCAGCTTGGACGATAACAGGGATTCGTACTTC	CASSLDDNRDSYF
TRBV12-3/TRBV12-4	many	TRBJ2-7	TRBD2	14	TGTGCCAGCAGTTTATCTATCGCGGGGGACGAGCAGTACTTC	CASSLSIAGDEQYF
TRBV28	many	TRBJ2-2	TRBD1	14	TGTGCCGGGTCTCTGGCAGGGGGCACCGGGGAGCTGTTTTTT	CAGSLAGGTGELFF
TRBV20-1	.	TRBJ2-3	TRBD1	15	TGCAGTGCGGGGCTCCGGGACAGGGGTAGAGATACGCAGTATTTT	CSAGLRDRGRDTQYF
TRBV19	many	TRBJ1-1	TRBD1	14	TGTGCCAGTAGTCCGGGACAGGGGGTAACTGAAGCTTTCTTT	CASSPGQGVTEAFF
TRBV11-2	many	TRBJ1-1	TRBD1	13	TGTGCCAGCAGCATGACAGGGACCACTGAAGCTTTCTTT	CASSMTGTTEAFF
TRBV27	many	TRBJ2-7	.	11	TGTGCCAGCAGTTCCCCCTACGAGCAGTACTTC	CASSSPYEQYF
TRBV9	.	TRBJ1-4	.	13	TGTGCCAGCAGTAAAGGGCTGGAGGAAAAACTGTTTTTT	CASSKGLEEKLFF
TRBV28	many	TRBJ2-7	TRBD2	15	TGTGCCAGCAGTCCCCAAACTAGCGGGATTGATGAGCAGTACTTC	CASSPQTSGIDEQYF
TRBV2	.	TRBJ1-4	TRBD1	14	TGTGCCAGCAGCTCCGGGACAGATAATGAAAAACTGTTTTTT	CASSSGTDNEKLFF
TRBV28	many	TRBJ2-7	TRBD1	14	TGTGCCAGCAGTCCGGGACAGGGAGACTACGAGCAGTACTTC	CASSPGQGDYEQYF
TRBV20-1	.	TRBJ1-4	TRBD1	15	TGCAGTGCTCCCCAACAGGGACAGGGGTATGGAAAACTGTTTTTT	CSAPQQGQGYGKLFF
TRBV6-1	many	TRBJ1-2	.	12	TGTGCCAGCAGTGGGCTGACAGGTGGCTACACCTTC	CASSGLTGGYTF
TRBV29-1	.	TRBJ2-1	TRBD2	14	TGCAGCGTTAAGGGACTAGCGGGAGTTATTGAGCAGTTCTTC	CSVKGLAGVIEQFF
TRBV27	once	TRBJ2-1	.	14	TGTGCCAGCAGTCCTGCCCTCTCCTACAATGAGCAGTTCTTC	CASSPALSYNEQFF
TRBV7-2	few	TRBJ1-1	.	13	TGTGCCAGCAGCCGAATCGACGACGGTGAAGCTTTCTTT	CASSRIDDGEAFF
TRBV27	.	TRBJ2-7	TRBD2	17	TGTGCCAGCAGTTCGAATCATGGTAGCGGGAGAATGGGCGAGCAGTACTTC	CASSSNHGSGRMGEQYF
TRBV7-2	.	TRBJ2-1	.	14	TGTGCCAGCAGCTTAAGGCTAGCTCGCGATGAGCAGTTCTTC	CASSLRLARDEQFF
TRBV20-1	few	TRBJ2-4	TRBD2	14	TGCAGTGCTACGGGGGGGAGGGCGGTTAACATTCAGTACTTC	CSATGGRAVNIQYF
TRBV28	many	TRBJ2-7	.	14	TGTGCCAGCAGACCCCCGGGACGGTTCTACGAGCAGTACTTC	CASRPPGRFYEQYF
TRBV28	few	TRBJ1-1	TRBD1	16	TGTGCCAGCAGTCCCGGGACAGGAATTATCAACTTTGAAGCTTTCTTT	CASSPGTGIINFEAFF
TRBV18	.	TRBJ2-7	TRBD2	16	TGTGCCAGCTCACCATCCGCACTAGCGGGAGTGCCGGGGCAGTACTTC	CASSPSALAGVPGQYF
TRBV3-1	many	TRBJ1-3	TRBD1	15	TGTGCCAGCAGCCCGTCGACAGGGGCCTTAAACACCATATATTTT	CASSPSTGALNTIYF
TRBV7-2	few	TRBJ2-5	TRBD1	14	TGTGCCAGCAGCCGCTGGGACAGGATGGAGACCCAGTACTTC	CASSRWDRMETQYF
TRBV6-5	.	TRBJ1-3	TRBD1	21	TGTGCCAGCAGTTACTCTACGGCCTATACACCACAGGGGGTAGTTGGAAACACCATATATTTT	CASSYSTAYTPQGVVGNTIYF
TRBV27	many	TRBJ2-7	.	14	TGTGCCAGCAGTTTAACGGCGCAAAACTACGAGCAGTACTTC	CASSLTAQNYEQYF
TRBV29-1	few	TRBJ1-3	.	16	TGCAGCGTTGAGACACTGGAGGGGGGCTCTGGAAACACCATATATTTT	CSVETLEGGSGNTIYF
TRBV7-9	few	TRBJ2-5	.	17	TGTGCCAGCAGCTTAGGGTGGGGAGCTCGGGGCCAAGAGACCCAGTACTTC	CASSLGWGARGQETQYF
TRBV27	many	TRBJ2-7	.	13	TGTGCCAGCCGGTCCGGCCAGGGAGGCGAGCAGTACTTC	CASRSGQGGEQYF
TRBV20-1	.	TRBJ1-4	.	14	TGCAGTGAGTGGTGGCTCCTCATTAATGAAAAACTGTTTTTT	CSEWWLLINEKLFF
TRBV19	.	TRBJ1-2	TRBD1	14	TGTGCCAGTAATATCGACAGGGGTCCCTATGGCTACACCTTC	CASNIDRGPYGYTF
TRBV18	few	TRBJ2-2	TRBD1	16	TGTGCCAGCTCACCCACAGGGGGCGGCGACACCGGGGAGCTGTTTTTT	CASSPTGGGDTGELFF
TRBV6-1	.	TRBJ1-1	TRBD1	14	TGTGCCAGCAGTGCGACAGGGATGAACACTGAAGCTTTCTTT	CASSATGMNTEAFF
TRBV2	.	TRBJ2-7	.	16	TGTGCCAGCAGTGAAGCGGGTACCCCTTTCCTCTACGAGCAGTACTTC	CASSEAGTPFLYEQYF
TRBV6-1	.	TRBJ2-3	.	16	TGTGCCAGCAGTACTGACTATATCGCTAGCACAGATACGCAGTATTTT	CASSTDYIASTDTQYF
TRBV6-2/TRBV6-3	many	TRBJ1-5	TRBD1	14	TGTGCCAGCAGTCAGGGACAGGGGGCTCAGCCCCAGCATTTT	CASSQGQGAQPQHF
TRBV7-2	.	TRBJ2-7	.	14	TGTGCCAGCAGCTTAGGGGGGGAGAGGTACGAGCAGTACTTC	CASSLGGERYEQYF
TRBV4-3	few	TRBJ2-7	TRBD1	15	TGCGCCAGCAGCCAGTCGACAGGGAGCCCTTACGAGCAGTACTTC	CASSQSTGSPYEQYF
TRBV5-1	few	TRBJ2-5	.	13	TGCGCCAGCAGCCTCACAGGGTACGAGACCCAGTACTTC	CASSLTGYETQYF
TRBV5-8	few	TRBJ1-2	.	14	TGTGCCAGCAGCGGGGTTCGGGGTTACTATGGCTACACCTTC	CASSGVRGYYGYTF
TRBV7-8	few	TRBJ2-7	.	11	TGTGCCAGCAGCTTAACATCCGAGCAGTACTTC	CASSLTSEQYF
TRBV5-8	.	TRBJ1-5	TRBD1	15	TGTGCCAGCAGCTTAGGGACAGGGAGCAATCAGCCCCAGCATTTT	CASSLGTGSNQPQHF
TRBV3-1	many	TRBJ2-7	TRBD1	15	TGTGCCAGCAGCCAAGCCGGGACAGGGGCACGGGAGCAGTACTTC	CASSQAGTGAREQYF
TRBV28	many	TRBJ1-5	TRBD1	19	TGTGCCAGCAGTGCGGGCTTCGGGACAGGAGGGATTGGGGACAGTCCCCAGCATTTT	CASSAGFGTGGIGDSPQHF
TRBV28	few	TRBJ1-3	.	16	TGTGCCAGCAGTTTGGTTGGAAGCCCCTCTGGAAACACCATATATTTT	CASSLVGSPSGNTIYF
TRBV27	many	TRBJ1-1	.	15	TGTGCCAGCAGTTCGGGACACAAGGGCGGCACTGAAGCTTTCTTT	CASSSGHKGGTEAFF
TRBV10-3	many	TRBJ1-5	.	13	TGTGCCACGTGGGGGGGTCGGGATCAGCCCCAGCATTTT	CATWGGRDQPQHF
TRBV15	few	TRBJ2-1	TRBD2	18	TGTGCCACCAGCAGAGATCTGAGCGGGGGCAGCTCCTACAATGAGCAGTTCTTC	CATSRDLSGGSSYNEQFF
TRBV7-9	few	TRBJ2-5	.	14	TGTGCCAGCAGCCCGGGACACTGGCAAGAGACCCAGTACTTC	CASSPGHWQETQYF
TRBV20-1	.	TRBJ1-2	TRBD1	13	TGCAGTGCTCGGTTGGGGACAGACTATGGCTACACCTTC	CSARLGTDYGYTF
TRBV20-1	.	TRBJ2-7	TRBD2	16	TGCAGTGCTAGAGCCCAGACTAGCGGGAAATTCTACGAGCAGTACTTC	CSARAQTSGKFYEQYF
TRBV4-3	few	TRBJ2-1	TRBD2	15	TGCGCCAGCAGCCAAGGACTAGCGGGAGAACATGAGCAGTTCTTC	CASSQGLAGEHEQFF
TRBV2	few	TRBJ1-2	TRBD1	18	TGTGCCATACCGCCCTCGACAGGGACAGGGATCGTGTTAGGTGGCTACACCTTC	CAIPPSTGTGIVLGGYTF
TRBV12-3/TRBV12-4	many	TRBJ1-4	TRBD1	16	TGTGCCAGCAGGCCGGACAGGGCTTCCACTAATGAAAAACTGTTTTTT	CASRPDRASTNEKLFF